This T cell receptor (beta chain) was obtained from a study of blood T cells in healthy people across ages. The ends lost 1 base at V and 0 bases at J; junction bases unmatched: 8. This CDR3 region has 18 residues. Germline V gives CDR1 SGHTA, CDR2 FQGNSA. In this sample, this clonotype turned up many times. Its matching antigen is unknown. A sample-barcoded 5' primer and a J-beta primer mix were used in a second PCR of roughly 6 to 11 cycles. TCRdb re-analysed the 5' RACE reads in MiXCR, keeping a single row per CDR3 protein. The sample lists around 850,000 distinct CDR3 sequences; roughly 34% were seen once. The individuals who served as donors were healthy Caucasians living in Russia, aged about 6 to 100. General study points: Estimated diversity across one million T cells was deemed an underestimate.

This clonotype was sampled from a man younger than 35 in good health. The sample taken for sequencing was blood. The J gene is TRBJ2-1, the V gene TRBV7-2; TRBD2 matches at 8 bases. The DNA of the CDR3 is TGTGCCAGCAGCTTAGTGGTCGGGGGGGCTAGCTCCTACAATGAGCAGTTCTTC. As protein: CASSLVVGGASSYNEQFF. Full variable domain (outside the CDR3, taken from reference TRBV7-2 and TRBJ2-1): GAGVSQSPSNKVTEKGKDVELRCDPISGHTALYWYRQSLGQGLEFLIYFQGNSAPDKSGLPSDRFSAERTGGSVSTLTIQRTQQEDSAVYLCASSLVVGGASSYNEQFFGPGTRLTVL.